This is a list of T cell receptor beta chains from one sample in a study of cytomegalovirus exposure and HLA in healthy donors. The table came from immunoSEQ multiplex PCR; TCRdb's copy has only in-frame clones and leaves some out. The profile covers 110,000 or so clones, with 81% appearing a single time and less than 2.5% taken by the ten largest. The sequenced material came from PBMCs. The source of these receptors is a woman aged 40 to 49 in good health and CMV-seronegative. CDR3s include the opening cysteine and the closing phenylalanine or tryptophan. Each record gives: clone size, D gene, V gene, J gene, CDR3 DNA, CDR3 protein. The D gene is left open where the match is weak. For some rows the clone size is stated as once, few or many, or as a class when expanded; others skip it.

>few|TRBD1|TRBV2|TRBJ1-1
TGTGCCAGCAGTGAAGCCCAGGGGGCACGGATAACTGAAGCTTTCTTT
CASSEAQGARITEAFF
>NA|TRBD2|TRBV5-1|TRBJ2-7
TGCGCCAGCAGCCGGGGACTAGCGGGATCCTACGAGCAGTACTTC
CASSRGLAGSYEQYF
>NA|TRBD1|TRBV27|TRBJ2-7
TGTGCCAGCAGGACCCGGGACAGGGGTTTCAACGAGCAGTACTTC
CASRTRDRGFNEQYF
>NA|TRBD2|TRBV11-1|TRBJ2-1
TGTGCCAGCAGCCGTAGCGGGAGTATCAGTAGTAAAAATGAGCAGTTCTTC
CASSRSGSISSKNEQFF
>few|TRBD1|TRBV5-1|TRBJ1-1
TGCGCCAGCAGCCCCTCACCTACAGGGGTGAACACTGAAGCTTTCTTT
CASSPSPTGVNTEAFF
>NA|TRBD1|TRBV6-5|TRBJ2-2
TGTGCCAGCAGTACGGACAGGGGGCTCACCGGGGAGCTGTTTTTT
CASSTDRGLTGELFF
>NA|NA|TRBV14|TRBJ1-2
TGTGCCAGCAGCCAAGATGTGGGGAACAGGGATATATCTCTGAGTGGCTACACCTTC
CASSQDVGNRDISLSGYTF
>NA|NA|TRBV5-5|TRBJ1-3
TGTGCCAGCAGCTTAGGACCGACTACAATATATTTT
CASSLGPTTIYF
>NA|TRBD2|TRBV7-6|TRBJ2-1
TGTGCCAGCAGCTTAGGGCTAGCGGGTGGGCAGTTCTTC
CASSLGLAGGQFF
>once|TRBD1|TRBV27|TRBJ2-2
TGTGCCAGCAGTTTGGACAGGGCGAACGGGGAGCTGTTTTTT
CASSLDRANGELFF
>NA|NA|TRBV5-5|TRBJ1-1
TGTGCCAGCAGTTTAGGGGGGAACACTGAAGCTTTCTTT
CASSLGGNTEAFF
>NA|TRBD2|TRBV19|TRBJ2-3
TGTGCCAGTAGTCTCGCTAGCGGGTACACAGATACGCAGTATTTT
CASSLASGYTDTQYF
>NA|TRBD1|TRBV6-1|TRBJ1-2
TGTGCCAGCAGTGAAGTACAGGGGGCTGGGAGAGCTAACTATGGCTACACCTTC
CASSEVQGAGRANYGYTF
>NA|TRBD2|TRBV25-1|TRBJ2-3
TGTGCCAGCAGTCCAGGGAGACTAGCGGGTTCAGATACGCAGTATTTT
CASSPGRLAGSDTQYF
>NA|NA|TRBV27|TRBJ1-1
TGTGCCAGCAGTTTATCGGGACATAACACTGAAGCTTTCTTT
CASSLSGHNTEAFF
>NA|TRBD2|TRBV25-1|TRBJ2-7
TGTGCCAGCAGTGAATCCGGGACTAGCGGGGGGCTGACCTACGAGCAGTACTTC
CASSESGTSGGLTYEQYF
>NA|TRBD1|TRBV19|TRBJ2-7
TGTGCCACCCGTTCGACAGGGGTTCTCTACGAGCAGTACTTC
CATRSTGVLYEQYF
>NA|NA|TRBV28|TRBJ1-1
TGTGCCAGCAGTTTATCGGCGTCGGTGACAGGATATCCGAACACTGAAGCTTTCTTT
CASSLSASVTGYPNTEAFF
>NA|TRBD2|TRBV9|TRBJ2-1
TGTGCCAGCAGCCCCCCGGGAGGGGGCAATGAGCAGTTCTTC
CASSPPGGGNEQFF
>once|TRBD2|TRBV7-3|TRBJ2-5
TGTGCCAGCAGCGAAGGTTCCGGCGGGGGGGAGACCCAGTACTTC
CASSEGSGGGETQYF
>NA|TRBD2|TRBV9|TRBJ2-1
TGTGCCAGCAGCCCTCGAGGGAGGGATCCCTACAATGAGCAGTTCTTC
CASSPRGRDPYNEQFF